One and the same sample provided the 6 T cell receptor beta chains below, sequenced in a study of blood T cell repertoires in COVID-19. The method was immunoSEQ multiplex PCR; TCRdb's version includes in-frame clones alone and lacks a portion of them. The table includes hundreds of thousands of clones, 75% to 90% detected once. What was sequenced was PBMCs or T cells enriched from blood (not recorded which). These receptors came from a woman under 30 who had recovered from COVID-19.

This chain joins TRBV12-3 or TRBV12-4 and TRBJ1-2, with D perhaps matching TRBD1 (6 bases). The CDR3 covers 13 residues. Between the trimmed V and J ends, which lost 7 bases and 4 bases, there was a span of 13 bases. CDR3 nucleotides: TGTGCCAGCAACGGGGGGCTGTCCTATGGCTACACCTTC. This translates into CASNGGLSYGYTF.

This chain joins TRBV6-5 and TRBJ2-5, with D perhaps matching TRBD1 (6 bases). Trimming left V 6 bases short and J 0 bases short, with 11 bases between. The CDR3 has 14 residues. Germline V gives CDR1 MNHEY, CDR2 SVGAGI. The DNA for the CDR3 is TGTGCCAGCAGAGGCACAGGGTACCAAGAGACCCAGTACTTC. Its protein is CASRGTGYQETQYF.

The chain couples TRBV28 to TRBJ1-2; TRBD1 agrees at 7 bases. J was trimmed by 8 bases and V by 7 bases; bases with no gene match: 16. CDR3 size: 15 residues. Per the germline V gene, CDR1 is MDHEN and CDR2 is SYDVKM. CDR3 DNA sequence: TGTGCCAGCACCGGGGGGGACAGTGGGGTCCTCGGCTACACCTTC. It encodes CASTGGDSGVLGYTF.

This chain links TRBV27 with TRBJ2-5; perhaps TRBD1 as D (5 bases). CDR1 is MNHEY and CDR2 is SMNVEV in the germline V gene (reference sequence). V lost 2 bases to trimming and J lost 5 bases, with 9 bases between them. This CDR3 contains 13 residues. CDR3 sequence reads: CASSLKQAETQYF. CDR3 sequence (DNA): TGTGCCAGCAGTTTAAAACAGGCGGAGACCCAGTACTTC.

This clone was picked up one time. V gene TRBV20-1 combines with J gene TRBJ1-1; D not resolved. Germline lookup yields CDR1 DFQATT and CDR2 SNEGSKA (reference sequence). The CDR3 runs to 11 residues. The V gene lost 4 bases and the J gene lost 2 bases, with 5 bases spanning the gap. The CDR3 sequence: CSANYNTEAFF. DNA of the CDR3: TGCAGTGCTAACTACAACACTGAAGCTTTCTTT.

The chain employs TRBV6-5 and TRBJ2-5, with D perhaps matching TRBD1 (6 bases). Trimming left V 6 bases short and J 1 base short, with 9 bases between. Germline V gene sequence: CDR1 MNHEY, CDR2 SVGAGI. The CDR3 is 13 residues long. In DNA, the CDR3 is TGTGCCAGCAGCGGACAGCTCCAAGAGACCCAGTACTTC. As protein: CASSGQLQETQYF.